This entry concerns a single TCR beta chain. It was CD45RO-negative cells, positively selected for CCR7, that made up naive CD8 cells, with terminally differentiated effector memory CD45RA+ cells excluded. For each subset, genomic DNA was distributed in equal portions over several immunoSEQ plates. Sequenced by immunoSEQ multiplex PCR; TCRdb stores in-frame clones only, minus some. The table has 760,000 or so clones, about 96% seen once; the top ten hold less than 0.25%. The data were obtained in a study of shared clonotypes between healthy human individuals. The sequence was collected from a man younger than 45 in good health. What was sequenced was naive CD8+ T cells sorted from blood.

For the CDR3, the DNA is TGTGCCAGCAGCCCGTTGAGGGGACTAGCTACAGATACGCAGTATTTT. Translated, it gives CASSPLRGLATDTQYF. The V call is TRBV7-9, the J call TRBJ2-3; TRBD2 aligns across 9 bases. The ends lost 5 bases at V and 3 bases at J; junction bases unmatched: 9. Germline loops: CDR1 SEHNR, CDR2 FQNEAQ (reference sequence). The CDR3 has 16 amino acids. Combining the CDR3 with reference TRBV7-9 and TRBJ2-3 gives the whole variable domain DTGVSQNPRHKITKRGQNVTFRCDPISEHNRLYWYRQTLGQGPEFLTYFQNEAQLEKSRLLSDRFSAERPKGSFSTLEIQRTEQGDSAMYLCASSPLRGLATDTQYFGPGTRLTVL.